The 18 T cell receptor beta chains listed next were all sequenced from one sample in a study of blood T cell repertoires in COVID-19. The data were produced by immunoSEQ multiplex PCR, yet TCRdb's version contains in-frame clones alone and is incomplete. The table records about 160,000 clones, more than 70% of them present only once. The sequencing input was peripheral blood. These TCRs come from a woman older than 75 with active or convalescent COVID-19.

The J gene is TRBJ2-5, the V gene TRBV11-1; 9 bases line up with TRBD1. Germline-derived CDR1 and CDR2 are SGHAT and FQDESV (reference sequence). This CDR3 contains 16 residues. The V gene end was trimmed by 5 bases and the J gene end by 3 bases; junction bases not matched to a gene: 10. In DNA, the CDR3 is TGTGCCAGCAGCAGAGCACAGGGGGCGGGGAAAGAGACCCAGTACTTC. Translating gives CASSRAQGAGKETQYF.

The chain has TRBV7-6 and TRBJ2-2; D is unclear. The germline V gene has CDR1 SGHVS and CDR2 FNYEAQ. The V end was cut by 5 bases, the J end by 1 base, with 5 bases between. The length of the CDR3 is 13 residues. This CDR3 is CASSQKNTGELFF. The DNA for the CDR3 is TGTGCCAGCAGCCAAAAGAACACCGGGGAGCTGTTTTTT.

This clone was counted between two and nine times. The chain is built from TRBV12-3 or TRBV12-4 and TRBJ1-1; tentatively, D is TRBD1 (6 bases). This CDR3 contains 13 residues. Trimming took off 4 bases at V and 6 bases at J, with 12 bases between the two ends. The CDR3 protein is CASSYSGGAEAFF. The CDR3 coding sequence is TGTGCCAGCAGTTACAGTGGGGGCGCTGAAGCTTTCTTT.

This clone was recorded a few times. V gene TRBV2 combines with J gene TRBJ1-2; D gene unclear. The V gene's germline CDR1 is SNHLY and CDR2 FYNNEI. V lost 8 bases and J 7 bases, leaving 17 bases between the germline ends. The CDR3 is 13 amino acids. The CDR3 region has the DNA TGTGCCAGCCTGACCTGGCGGGGATCTGGCTACACCTTC. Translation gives CASLTWRGSGYTF.

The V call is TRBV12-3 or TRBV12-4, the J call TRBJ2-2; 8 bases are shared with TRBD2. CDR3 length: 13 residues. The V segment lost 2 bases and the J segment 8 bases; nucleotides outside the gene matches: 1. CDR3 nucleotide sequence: TGTGCCAGCAGTTTACGGGAGGGGGGGGAGCTGTTTTTT. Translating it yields CASSLREGGELFF.

The CDR3 loop reads CASSMTGSSNQPQHF. The CDR3 bases are TGTGCCAGCAGCATGACAGGAAGTAGCAATCAGCCCCAGCATTTT. The V gene is TRBV27, the J gene TRBJ1-5; the D gene is possibly TRBD1 (6 bases). Trimming took 6 bases from V and 0 from J, leaving 12 bases between them. In germline, CDR1 is MNHEY, CDR2 SMNVEV (reference sequence). The CDR3 extends over 15 amino acids.

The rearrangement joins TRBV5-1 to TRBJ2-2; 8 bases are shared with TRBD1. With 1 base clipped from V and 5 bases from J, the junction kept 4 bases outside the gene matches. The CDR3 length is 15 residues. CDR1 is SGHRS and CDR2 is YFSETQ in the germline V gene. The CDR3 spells CASSLLQGETGELFF. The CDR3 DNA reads TGCGCCAGCAGCTTGCTACAGGGGGAAACCGGGGAGCTGTTTTTT.

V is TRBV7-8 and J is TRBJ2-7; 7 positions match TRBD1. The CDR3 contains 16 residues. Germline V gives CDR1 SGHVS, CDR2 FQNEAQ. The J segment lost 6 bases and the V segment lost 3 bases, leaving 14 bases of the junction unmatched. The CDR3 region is CASSLGTALLGSEQYF. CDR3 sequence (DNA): TGTGCCAGCAGCTTGGGGACAGCTCTCCTAGGGAGCGAGCAGTACTTC.

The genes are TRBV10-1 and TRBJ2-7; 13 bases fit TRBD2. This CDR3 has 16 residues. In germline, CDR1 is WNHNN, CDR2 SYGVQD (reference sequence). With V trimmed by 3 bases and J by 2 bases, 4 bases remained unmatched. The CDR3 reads CASSEPGTSGTYEQYF. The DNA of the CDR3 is TGCGCCAGCAGTGAACCCGGGACTAGCGGGACCTACGAGCAGTACTTC.

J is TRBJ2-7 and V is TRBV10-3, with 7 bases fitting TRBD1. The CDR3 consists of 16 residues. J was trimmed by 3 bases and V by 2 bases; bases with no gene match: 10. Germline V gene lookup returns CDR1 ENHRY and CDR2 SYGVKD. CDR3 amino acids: CAISEDPIQGFYEQYF. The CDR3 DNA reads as TGTGCCATCAGTGAGGACCCAATACAGGGGTTCTACGAGCAGTACTTC.

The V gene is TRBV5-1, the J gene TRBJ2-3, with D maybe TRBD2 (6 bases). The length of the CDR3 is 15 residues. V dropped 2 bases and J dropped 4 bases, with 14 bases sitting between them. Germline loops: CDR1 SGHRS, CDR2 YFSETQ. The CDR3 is CASSLVSGLADTQYF. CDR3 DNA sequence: TGCGCCAGCAGCTTAGTTAGCGGACTCGCAGATACGCAGTATTTT.

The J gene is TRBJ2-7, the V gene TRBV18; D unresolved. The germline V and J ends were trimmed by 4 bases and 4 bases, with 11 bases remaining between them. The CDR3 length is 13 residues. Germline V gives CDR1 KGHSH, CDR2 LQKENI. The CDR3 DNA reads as TGTGCCAGCTCACATCCATCAGAATACGAGCAGTACTTC. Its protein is CASSHPSEYEQYF.

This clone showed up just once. The CDR3: CASSQDNQGAVGYTF. The CDR3 nucleotides are TGCGCCAGCAGCCAAGACAATCAGGGGGCGGTTGGCTACACCTTC. J is TRBJ1-2 and V is TRBV4-1; TRBD1 matches 8 bases. The germline V gene has CDR1 MGHRA and CDR2 YSYEKL. The CDR3 length is 15 residues. Trimming at V came to 0 bases and at J to 7 bases, leaving 7 bases not matched to a gene.

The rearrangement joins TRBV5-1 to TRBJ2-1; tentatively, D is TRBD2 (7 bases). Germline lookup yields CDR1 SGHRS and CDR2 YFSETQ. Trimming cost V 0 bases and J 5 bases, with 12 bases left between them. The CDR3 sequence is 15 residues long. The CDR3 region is CASSLGRGGDNEQFF. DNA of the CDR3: TGCGCCAGCAGCTTGGGAAGAGGGGGGGACAATGAGCAGTTCTTC.

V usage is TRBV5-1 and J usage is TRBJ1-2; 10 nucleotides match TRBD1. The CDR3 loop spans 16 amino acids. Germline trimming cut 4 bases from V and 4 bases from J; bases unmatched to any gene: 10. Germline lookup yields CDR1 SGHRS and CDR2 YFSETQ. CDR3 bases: TGCGCCAGCAGCCCCCTGACAGGGGGCATCAGCTATGGCTACACCTTC. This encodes CASSPLTGGISYGYTF.

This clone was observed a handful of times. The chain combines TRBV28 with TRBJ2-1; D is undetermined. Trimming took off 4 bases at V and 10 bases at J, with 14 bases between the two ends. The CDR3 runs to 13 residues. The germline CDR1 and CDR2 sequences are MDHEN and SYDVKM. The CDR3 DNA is TGTGCCAGCAGTTCCCCTGCGCTGAGGGAGCAGTTCTTC. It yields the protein CASSSPALREQFF. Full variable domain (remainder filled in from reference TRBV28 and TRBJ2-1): DVKVTQSSRYLVKRTGEKVFLECVQDMDHENMFWYRQDPGLGLRLIYFSYDVKMKEKGDIPEGYSVSREKKERFSLILESASTNQTSMYLCASSSPALREQFFGPGTRLTVL.

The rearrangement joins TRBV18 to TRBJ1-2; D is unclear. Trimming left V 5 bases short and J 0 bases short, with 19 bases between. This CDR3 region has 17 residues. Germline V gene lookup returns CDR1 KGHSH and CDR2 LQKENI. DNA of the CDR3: TGTGCCAGCTCAAGGGAAGAGGGAGAAAGGGCTAACTATGGCTACACCTTC. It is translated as CASSREEGERANYGYTF.

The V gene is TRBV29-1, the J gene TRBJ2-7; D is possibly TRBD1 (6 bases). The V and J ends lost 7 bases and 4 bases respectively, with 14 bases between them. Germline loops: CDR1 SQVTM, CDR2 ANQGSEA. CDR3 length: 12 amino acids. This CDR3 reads CSGSDGTYEQYF. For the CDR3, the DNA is TGCAGCGGCTCCGACGGGACATACGAGCAGTACTTC.